Listed below are T cell receptor beta chains from one sample, sequenced in a study of blood T cell repertoires in COVID-19. The data were produced by immunoSEQ multiplex PCR, yet TCRdb's version contains in-frame clones alone and is incomplete. The table has 190,000 or so clones, 86% seen once. Sequences were obtained from peripheral blood. The receptors originated from a woman aged 30 to 39 with active or convalescent COVID-19. Each CDR3 is given with its conserved first and last residue.

TRBJ2-5,TRBV19,CASSILSGAPQETQYF
TRBJ1-5,TRBV11-2,CASSLAGGTQPQHF
TRBJ2-5,TRBV29-1,CSVQASGGETQYF
TRBJ1-1,TRBV20-1,CSASGPRGTEAFF
TRBJ1-5,TRBV10-1,CASSESRGPRGPQHF
TRBJ2-7,TRBV11-3,CASSREVGRGGNKQYF
TRBJ1-1,TRBV4-2,CASSQLTGTNGTEAFF
TRBJ2-1,TRBV4-2,CASSQDQASGGPRQFF
TRBJ1-2,TRBV19,CASSKVGGLEGYTF
TRBJ1-2,TRBV7-9,CASSYGTGNYGYTF
TRBJ2-7,TRBV7-9,CASGLDGGRAVSEQYF
TRBJ1-1,TRBV2,CASNSLFPNTEAFF
TRBJ1-3,TRBV6-5,CASSPGSADTIYF
TRBJ2-7,TRBV11-3,CASSSDRAYEQYF
TRBJ1-2,TRBV28,CASRLRQNYGYTF
TRBJ1-2,TRBV5-6,CASSSSAGAPRGYTF
TRBJ2-5,TRBV19,CASSIGGLAGALPKETQYF
TRBJ2-7,TRBV28,CASSPAPAYEQYF
TRBJ1-2,TRBV5-4,CASSQGGGYTF
TRBJ2-3,TRBV24-1,CATSDLSIGTTRTDTQYF
TRBJ2-3,TRBV10-1,CASSDPRTGVGDTQYF
TRBJ1-2,TRBV18,CASSPWTGDNGYTF
TRBJ2-2,TRBV10-1,CASSSPGQNTGELFF